These 19 T cell receptor beta chains were all obtained from the same sample, sequenced in a study of beta chain features in type 1 diabetes. Reverse transcription of all isolated RNA meant that expressed TCRB transcripts were sequenced. The table came from immunoSEQ multiplex PCR; TCRdb's copy has only in-frame clones and leaves some out. In the table there are over 500,000 clones, roughly 15% of which are singletons. Sequencing was carried out using naive CD4+ T cells from blood. The receptor source for this set is a man aged 18 to 29 in good health.

J is TRBJ1-1 and V is TRBV5-1; D is ambiguous. Per germline, CDR1 SGHRS and CDR2 YFSETQ. This CDR3 has 15 residues. Between the trimmed V and J ends, which lost 2 bases and 0 bases, there was a span of 11 bases. CDR3 coding DNA: TGCGCCAGCAGCTTCTGGGGAATGGTGAACACTGAAGCTTTCTTT. Translation gives CASSFWGMVNTEAFF.

This clone has a handful of counts. The chain combines TRBV5-4 with TRBJ2-1; TRBD2 matches at 8 bases. J lost 7 bases, V lost 0 bases, and 9 bases had no gene match. CDR1 and CDR2 (germline): SGHNT, YYREEE (reference sequence). The CDR3 is made up of 16 amino acids. CDR3 DNA: TGTGCCAGCAGCTTGGCCTTTAGCGGGATGACTAATGAGCAGTTCTTC. It is translated as CASSLAFSGMTNEQFF.

A few counts support this clone. The chain couples TRBV29-1 to TRBJ1-1; tentative D call: TRBD1 (5 bases). Germline V CDR1 and CDR2: SQVTM, ANQGSEA. CDR3 length: 14 residues. Trimming took 2 bases from V and 2 from J, leaving 12 bases between them. CDR3 nucleotide sequence: TGCAGCGTTGAACGAGACAGCCTTAACACTGAAGCTTTCTTT. It specifies CSVERDSLNTEAFF.

This clone was observed a few times. The J gene is TRBJ2-2, the V gene TRBV7-9; D is unresolved. Germline-derived CDR1 and CDR2 are SEHNR and FQNEAQ (reference sequence). The CDR3 length is 14 residues. With 5 bases removed from V and 5 bases from J, the gap between germline ends came to 12 bases. As DNA, the CDR3 is TGTGCCAGCAGCGCACCACAGAGAACCGGGGAGCTGTTTTTT. It translates to CASSAPQRTGELFF.

This clone was recorded a few times. The CDR3 sequence is CASSLAVENTGELFF. The CDR3 DNA follows: TGTGCCAGCAGCTTAGCGGTTGAGAACACCGGGGAGCTGTTTTTT. This chain connects TRBV7-2 to TRBJ2-2; no reliable D call. The germline CDR1 and CDR2 sequences are SGHTA and FQGNSA. The V end lost 0 bases, the J end lost 1 base, and 6 bases lay between the germline ends. This CDR3 is built from 15 residues.

This rearrangement joins TRBV5-1 to TRBJ2-1; TRBD2 aligns across 10 bases. There are 16 residues in the CDR3. CDR1 is SGHRS and CDR2 is YFSETQ in the germline V gene. V lost 3 bases to trimming and J lost 5 bases; unmatched junction nucleotides: 8. CDR3 bases: TGCGCCAGCAGCTCTTCGGGGGGACTAGCGAACAATGAGCAGTTCTTC. This sequence encodes CASSSSGGLANNEQFF.

The rearrangement joins TRBV7-2 to TRBJ2-7; 7 nucleotides line up with TRBD1. Trimming cost V 3 bases and J 0 bases; bases outside gene matches: 5. The CDR3 extends over 15 amino acids. Per germline, CDR1 SGHTA and CDR2 FQGNSA. CDR3 nucleotides: TGTGCCAGCAGCTTCGACAGGGCGAGCTCCTACGAGCAGTACTTC. Encoded protein: CASSFDRASSYEQYF. Full variable domain (rest looked up from reference TRBV7-2 and TRBJ2-7): GAGVSQSPSNKVTEKGKDVELRCDPISGHTALYWYRQSLGQGLEFLIYFQGNSAPDKSGLPSDRFSAERTGGSVSTLTIQRTQQEDSAVYLCASSFDRASSYEQYFGPGTRLTVT.

As for this clone: The same CDR3 can be traced to other DNA sequences in this sample. The V gene is TRBV29-1, the J gene TRBJ2-7, with D perhaps TRBD1 or TRBD2 (6 bases each). CDR3 length: 11 amino acids. V dropped 3 bases and J dropped 7 bases, with 10 bases sitting between them. Germline loops: CDR1 SQVTM, CDR2 ANQGSEA. The CDR3 protein is CSVDRGGEQYF. CDR3 coding DNA: TGCAGCGTTGATCGAGGGGGGGAGCAGTACTTC.

This clone was observed a handful of times. The chain joins TRBV9 to TRBJ1-2, with a tentative D call TRBD1 (5 bases). The V end was cut by 3 bases, the J end by 1 base, with 19 bases between. This CDR3 comprises 17 residues. Germline-derived CDR1 and CDR2 are SGDLS and YYNGEE. The chain's CDR3 is CASSAWGILSLNYGYTF. In DNA, the CDR3 is TGTGCCAGCAGCGCGTGGGGCATACTATCACTTAACTATGGCTACACCTTC.

The chain combines TRBV9 with TRBJ2-3; 13 bases agree with TRBD2. Losses at the gene ends were 3 bases for V and 0 bases for J; bases not matched to a gene: 7. The CDR3 spans 18 residues. CDR1 is SGDLS and CDR2 is YYNGEE in the germline V gene. The CDR3 loop is CASSEGTSGVPSTDTQYF. In DNA, the CDR3 is TGTGCCAGCAGCGAGGGGACTAGCGGGGTTCCTAGCACAGATACGCAGTATTTT.

This clone appeared a few times. Different DNA sequences within this sample yield the same CDR3. V is TRBV20-1 and J is TRBJ2-5; D is uncertain. This CDR3 contains 10 residues. CDR1 DFQATT and CDR2 SNEGSKA come from the germline V gene (reference sequence). The germline V and J ends were trimmed by 6 bases and 2 bases, with 4 bases remaining between them. This CDR3 is CSALQETQYF. The CDR3 DNA reads TGCAGTGCCTTGCAAGAGACCCAGTACTTC.

The J gene is TRBJ1-4, the V gene TRBV18; 7 nucleotides line up with TRBD1. The CDR3 has 16 amino acids. The germline gives CDR1 KGHSH, CDR2 LQKENI. V shed 4 bases and J 4 bases; nucleotides not matched to a gene: 9. CDR3 amino acids: CASSLNTRDSNEKLFF. DNA for the CDR3: TGTGCCAGCTCACTTAATACCCGGGACAGTAATGAAAAACTGTTTTTT.

This sequence joins TRBV4-3 and TRBJ2-2, with TRBD2 identical over 8 bases. In germline, CDR1 is LGHNA, CDR2 YSLEER. The CDR3 covers 16 residues. With 4 bases clipped from V and 1 base from J, the junction kept 5 bases outside the gene matches. The chain's CDR3 is CASSRDSGVNTGELFF. CDR3 DNA: TGCGCCAGCAGCCGAGATAGCGGGGTGAACACCGGGGAGCTGTTTTTT.

The CDR3 DNA reads TGTGCCAGCTACAAGACGAACACTGAAGCTTTCTTT. Protein sequence: CASYKTNTEAFF. The chain carries TRBV25-1 and TRBJ1-1; D gene uncertain. The CDR3 contains 12 residues. From germline, CDR1 is MGHDK and CDR2 SYGVNS. With 8 bases removed from V and 1 base from J, the gap between germline ends came to 8 bases. Supplemented by reference TRBV25-1 and TRBJ1-1, the full variable domain reads EADIYQTPRYLVIGTGKKITLECSQTMGHDKMYWYQQDPGMELHLIHYSYGVNSTEKGDLSSESTVSRIRTEHFPLTLESARPSHTSQYLCASYKTNTEAFFGQGTRLTVV.

A word on this clone: Other nucleotide sequences in the sample specify the same CDR3. The V gene is TRBV14, the J gene TRBJ2-5; D unresolved. Germline V CDR1 and CDR2: SGHDN, FVKESK. The germline V and J ends were trimmed by 0 bases and 5 bases, with 7 bases remaining between them. This CDR3 comprises 13 residues. The CDR3 sequence: CASSQDLGETQYF. DNA of the CDR3: TGTGCCAGCAGCCAAGATTTAGGGGAGACCCAGTACTTC.

For this clone: Other nucleotide sequences in the sample specify the same CDR3. The chain uses TRBV5-1 and TRBJ2-1, with 9 positions matching TRBD2. The germline CDR1 and CDR2 sequences are SGHRS and YFSETQ. CDR3 length: 15 amino acids. V was clipped by 0 bases and J by 4 bases; unmatched bases: 2. This CDR3 is CASSLELAGYNEQFF. In nucleotides, the CDR3 is TGCGCCAGCAGCTTGGAACTAGCGGGTTACAATGAGCAGTTCTTC.

This clone was found a few times. The chain joins TRBV4-1 to TRBJ1-2; tentative D call: TRBD1 (6 bases). CDR1 is MGHRA and CDR2 is YSYEKL in the germline V gene. This CDR3 spans 15 amino acids. V was trimmed by 2 bases and J by 4 bases, leaving 14 bases between them. CDR3 amino acids: CASSQNREWGYGYTF. CDR3 DNA sequence: TGCGCCAGCAGCCAAAACAGGGAATGGGGCTATGGCTACACCTTC.

The V call is TRBV13, the J call TRBJ1-2; maybe TRBD1 (6 bases). In germline, CDR1 is PRHDT, CDR2 FYEKMQ (reference sequence). Trimming left V 1 base short and J 5 bases short, with 14 bases between. CDR3 size: 15 residues. CDR3: CASSLELRGSYGYTF. DNA for the CDR3: TGTGCCAGCAGCTTAGAACTCAGGGGATCGTATGGCTACACCTTC.

This clone was recorded a few times. The chain couples TRBV9 to TRBJ1-3; D gene ambiguous. The CDR3 is made up of 13 amino acids. Deletions cut 4 bases from V and 2 bases from J, with 7 bases between. Per germline, CDR1 SGDLS and CDR2 YYNGEE. The CDR3 DNA is TGTGCCAGCAGCAGGGAACCTGGAAACACCATATATTTT. It encodes CASSREPGNTIYF.